One TCR beta chain is described in this entry. Naive CD8 populations comprised CD45RO-negative cells positively selected for CCR7, excluding terminally differentiated effector memory CD45RA+ cells. Profiling relied on immunoSEQ multiplex PCR, and the TCRdb table lists in-frame clones only, not all of them. The sample records about 2,200,000 clones, roughly 91% being singletons. In germline, CDR1 is SGHVS, CDR2 FNYEAQ. CDR3 length: 15 amino acids. V lost 3 bases and J 2 bases, leaving 8 bases between the germline ends. The data belong to a study of shared clonotypes between healthy human individuals. The receptor was derived from a man younger than 35 in good health. Some clones in this sample may be carry-over from other donors' samples. Input material: naive CD8+ T cells from PBMCs. The chain employs TRBV7-6 and TRBJ2-6, with D possibly being TRBD1 (5 bases). CDR3 nucleotides: TGTGCCAGCAGCTTTAGGGGCGCTGGGGCCAACGTCCTGACTTTC. Translated, it gives CASSFRGAGANVLTF.